The clone carrying this TCR beta chain came up once. The antigen is not known. The sample comes from a study of cytomegalovirus exposure and HLA in healthy donors. Background on the study: Researchers previously reported finding 90 million to 120 million unique TCR beta sequences from roughly 180 million T cells. The study's findings and limits: In an earlier analysis, in some 500 donors, most V segments appeared productive either ~87% or ~30% of the time.

Germline-derived CDR1 and CDR2 are SGHNT and YYREEE (reference sequence). Trimming stripped 3 bases from V and 0 bases from J, with 13 bases between. CDR3 length: 17 residues. The PCR was carried out with 60 Vbeta primers and 13 Jbeta primers. Repertoires were generated with immunoSEQ multiplex PCR, while TCRdb's copy carries only in-frame clones and drops some. The sample has 120,000 or so clones, 80% seen once. The sample consisted of PBMCs. This chain joins TRBV5-4 and TRBJ2-6; perhaps TRBD1 as D (7 bases). The source is a female donor in good health and CMV-seropositive. The CDR3 coding sequence is TGTGCCAGCAGCTCGCAGGGGGGTTTCTCTGGGGCCAACGTCCTGACTTTC. As protein: CASSSQGGFSGANVLTF. Based on the CDR3 plus reference TRBV5-4 and TRBJ2-6, the full variable domain is ETGVTQSPTHLIKTRGQQVTLRCSSQSGHNTVSWYQQALGQGPQFIFQYYREEENGRGNFPPRFSGLQFPNYSSELNVNALELDDSALYLCASSSQGGFSGANVLTFGAGSRLTVL.